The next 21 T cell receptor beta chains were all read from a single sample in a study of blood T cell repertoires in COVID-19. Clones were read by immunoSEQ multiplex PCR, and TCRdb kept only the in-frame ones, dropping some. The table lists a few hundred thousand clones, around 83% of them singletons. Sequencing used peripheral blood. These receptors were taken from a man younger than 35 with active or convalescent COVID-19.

CDR3 protein: CASSLGTVGNGYTF. Written as DNA, the CDR3 is TGCGCCAGCAGCTTGGGGACAGTTGGGAATGGCTACACCTTC. The chain employs TRBV5-1 and TRBJ1-2; tentative D call: TRBD1 (6 bases). The V gene's germline CDR1 is SGHRS and CDR2 YFSETQ. V lost 0 bases and J 6 bases, leaving 12 bases between the germline ends. The CDR3 consists of 14 residues.

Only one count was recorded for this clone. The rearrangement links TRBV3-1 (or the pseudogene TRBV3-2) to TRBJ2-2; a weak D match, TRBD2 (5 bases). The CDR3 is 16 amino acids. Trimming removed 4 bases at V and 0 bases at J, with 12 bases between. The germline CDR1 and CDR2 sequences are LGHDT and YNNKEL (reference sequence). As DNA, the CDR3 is TGTGCCAGCAGCCGCAATCTAGCTGCGAACACCGGGGAGCTGTTTTTT. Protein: CASSRNLAANTGELFF.

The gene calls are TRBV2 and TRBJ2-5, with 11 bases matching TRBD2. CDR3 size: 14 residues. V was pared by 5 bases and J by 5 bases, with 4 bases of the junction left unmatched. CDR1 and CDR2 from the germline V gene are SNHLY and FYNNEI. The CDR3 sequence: CASSPRTSGETQYF. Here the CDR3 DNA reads TGTGCCAGCAGTCCCCGGACTAGCGGGGAGACCCAGTACTTC. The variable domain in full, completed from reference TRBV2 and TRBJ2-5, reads EPEVTQTPSHQVTQMGQEVILRCVPISNHLYFYWYRQILGQKVEFLVSFYNNEISEKSEIFDDQFSVERPDGSNFTLKIRSTKLEDSAMYFCASSPRTSGETQYFGPGTRLLVL.

The CDR3 sequence is CASSMYRGRGNQPQHF. The CDR3 DNA reads TGTGCCAGTAGTATGTACAGGGGTCGGGGCAATCAGCCCCAGCATTTT. The chain has TRBV19 and TRBJ1-5; the match to TRBD1 covers 7 bases. There are 16 residues in the CDR3. Germline V gene data show CDR1 as LNHDA and CDR2 as SQIVND (reference sequence). V gave up 3 bases and J gave up 2 bases; unmatched junction bases: 7. The whole variable domain, filled in from reference TRBV19 and TRBJ1-5, reads DGGITQSPKYLFRKEGQNVTLSCEQNLNHDAMYWYRQDPGQGLRLIYYSQIVNDFQKGDIAEGYSVSREKKESFPLTVTSAQKNPTAFYLCASSMYRGRGNQPQHFGDGTRLSIL.

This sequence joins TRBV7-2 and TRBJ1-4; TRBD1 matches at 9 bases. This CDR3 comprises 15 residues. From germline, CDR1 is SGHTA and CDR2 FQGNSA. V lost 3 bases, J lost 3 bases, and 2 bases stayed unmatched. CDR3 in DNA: TGTGCCAGCAGCTTCCGGACAGGGGCTAATGAAAAACTGTTTTTT. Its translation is CASSFRTGANEKLFF.

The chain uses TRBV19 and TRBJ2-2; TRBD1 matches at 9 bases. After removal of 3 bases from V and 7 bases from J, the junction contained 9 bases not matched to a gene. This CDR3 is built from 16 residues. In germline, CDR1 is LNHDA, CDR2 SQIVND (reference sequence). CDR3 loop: CASSIGGTGWYGELFF. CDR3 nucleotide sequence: TGTGCCAGTAGTATCGGAGGGACAGGGTGGTACGGGGAGCTGTTTTTT.

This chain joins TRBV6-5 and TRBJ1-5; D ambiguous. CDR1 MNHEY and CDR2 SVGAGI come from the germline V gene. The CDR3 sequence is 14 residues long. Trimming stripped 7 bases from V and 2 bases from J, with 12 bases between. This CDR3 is CASKHADGNQPQHF. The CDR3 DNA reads TGTGCCAGCAAGCATGCCGATGGCAATCAGCCCCAGCATTTT.

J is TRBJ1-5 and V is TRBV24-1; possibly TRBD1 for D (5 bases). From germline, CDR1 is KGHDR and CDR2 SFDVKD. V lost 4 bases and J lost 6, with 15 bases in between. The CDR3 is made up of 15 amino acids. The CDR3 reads CATSDGSAGGQPQHF. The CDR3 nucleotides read TGTGCCACCAGTGACGGGAGTGCCGGGGGTCAGCCCCAGCATTTT.

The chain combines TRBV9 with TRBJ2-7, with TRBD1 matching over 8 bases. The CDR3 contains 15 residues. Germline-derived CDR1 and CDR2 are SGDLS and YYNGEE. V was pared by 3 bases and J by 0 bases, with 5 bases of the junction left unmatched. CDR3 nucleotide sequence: TGTGCCAGCAGCGCCCCCGGGACAGGCTCCTACGAGCAGTACTTC. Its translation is CASSAPGTGSYEQYF.

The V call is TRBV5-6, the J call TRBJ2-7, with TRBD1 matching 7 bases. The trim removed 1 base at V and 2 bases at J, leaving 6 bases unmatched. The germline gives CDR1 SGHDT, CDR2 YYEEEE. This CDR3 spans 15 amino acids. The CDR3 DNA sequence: TGTGCCAGCAGCTTGAGGTGGGACAGCCCCTACGAGCAGTACTTC. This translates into CASSLRWDSPYEQYF. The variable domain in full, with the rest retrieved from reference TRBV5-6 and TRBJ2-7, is DAGVTQSPTHLIKTRGQQVTLRCSPKSGHDTVSWYQQALGQGPQFIFQYYEEEERQRGNFPDRFSGHQFPNYSSELNVNALLLGDSALYLCASSLRWDSPYEQYFGPGTRLTVT.

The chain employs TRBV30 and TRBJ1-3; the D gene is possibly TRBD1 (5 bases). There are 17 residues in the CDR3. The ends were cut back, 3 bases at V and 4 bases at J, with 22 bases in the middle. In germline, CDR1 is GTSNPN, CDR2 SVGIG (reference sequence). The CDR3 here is CAWSTLRSGQGGNTIYF. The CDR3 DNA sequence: TGTGCCTGGAGCACCCTCCGATCCGGCCAGGGCGGAAACACCATATATTTT.

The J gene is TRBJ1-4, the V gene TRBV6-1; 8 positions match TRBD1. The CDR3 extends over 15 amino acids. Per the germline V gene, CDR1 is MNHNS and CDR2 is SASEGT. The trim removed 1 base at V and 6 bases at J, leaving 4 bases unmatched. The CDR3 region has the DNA TGTGCCAGCAGTGAAGACGGACAGGGACATGAAAAACTGTTTTTT. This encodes CASSEDGQGHEKLFF.

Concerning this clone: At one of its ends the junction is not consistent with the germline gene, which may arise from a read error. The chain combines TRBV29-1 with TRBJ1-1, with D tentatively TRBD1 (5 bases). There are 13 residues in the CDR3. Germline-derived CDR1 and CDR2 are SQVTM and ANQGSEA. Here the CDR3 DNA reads TGCAGCATTGACCGGGGAGGGACGAGGGGAGCTTTCTTT. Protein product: CSIDRGGTRGAFF.

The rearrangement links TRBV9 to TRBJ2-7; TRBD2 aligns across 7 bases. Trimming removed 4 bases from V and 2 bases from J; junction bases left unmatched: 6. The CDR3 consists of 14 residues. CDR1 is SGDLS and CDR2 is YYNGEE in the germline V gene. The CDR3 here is CASSPRLAPYEQYF. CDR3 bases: TGTGCCAGCAGCCCGAGACTAGCTCCCTACGAGCAGTACTTC.

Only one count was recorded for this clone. The CDR3 is CASSKEGYGYTF. Written as DNA, the CDR3 is TGTGCCAGCAGTAAGGAGGGCTATGGCTACACCTTC. The chain carries TRBV6-5 and TRBJ1-2, with D hard to call. The CDR3 consists of 12 residues. Germline V gene sequence: CDR1 MNHEY, CDR2 SVGAGI. Trimming cost V 5 bases and J 4 bases, with 8 bases left between them.

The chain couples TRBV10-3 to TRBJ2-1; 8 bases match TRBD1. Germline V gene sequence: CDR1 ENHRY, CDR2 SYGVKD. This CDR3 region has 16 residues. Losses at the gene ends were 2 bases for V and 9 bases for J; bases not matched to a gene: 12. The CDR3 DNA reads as TGTGCCATCAGTGAGACAGGCCAGGGGGCGACGAGTGAGCAGTTCTTC. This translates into CAISETGQGATSEQFF.

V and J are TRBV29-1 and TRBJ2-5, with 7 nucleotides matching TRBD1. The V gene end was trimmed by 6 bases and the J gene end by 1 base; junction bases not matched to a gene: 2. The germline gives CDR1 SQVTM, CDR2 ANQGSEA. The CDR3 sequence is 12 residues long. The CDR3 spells CSVTGSQETQYF. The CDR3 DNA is TGCAGCGTGACAGGGAGCCAAGAGACCCAGTACTTC.

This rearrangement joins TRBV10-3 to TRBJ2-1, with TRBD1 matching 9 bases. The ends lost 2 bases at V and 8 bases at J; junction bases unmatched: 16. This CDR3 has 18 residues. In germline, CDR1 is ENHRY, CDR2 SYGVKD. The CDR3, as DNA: TGTGCCATCAGTGAGCCACAGGGGGCGCAGGCCGAGCTCCATGAGCAGTTCTTC. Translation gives CAISEPQGAQAELHEQFF.

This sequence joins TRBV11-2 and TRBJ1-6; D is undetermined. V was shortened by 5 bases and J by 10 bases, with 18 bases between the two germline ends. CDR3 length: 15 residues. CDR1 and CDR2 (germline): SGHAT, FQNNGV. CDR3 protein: CASSRGFGDTSPLHF. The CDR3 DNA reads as TGTGCCAGCAGCCGCGGGTTCGGGGATACCTCACCCCTCCACTTT.

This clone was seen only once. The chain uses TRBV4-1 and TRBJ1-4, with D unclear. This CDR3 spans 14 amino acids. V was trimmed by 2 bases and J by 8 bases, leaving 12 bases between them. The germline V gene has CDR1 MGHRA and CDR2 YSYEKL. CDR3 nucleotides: TGCGCCAGCAGCCAACTGCAGGTAGACGAAAAACTGTTTTTT. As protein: CASSQLQVDEKLFF.

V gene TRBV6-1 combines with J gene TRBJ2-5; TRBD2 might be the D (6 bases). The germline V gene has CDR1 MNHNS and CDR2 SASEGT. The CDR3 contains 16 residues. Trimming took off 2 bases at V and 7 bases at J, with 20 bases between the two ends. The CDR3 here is CASSELWGVRGGTQYF. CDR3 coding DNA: TGTGCCAGCAGTGAACTGTGGGGGGTTCGGGGTGGGACCCAGTACTTC.